This TCR beta chain is drawn from a study of shared clonotypes between healthy human individuals (dated by TCRdb to between 2020 and 2021). With respect to the entire study: Three men and two women, aged 18 to 49 years, made up the cohort. The study deeply sequenced blood TCR repertoires of five healthy adults to estimate repertoire size and the extent of clonotype sharing between individuals. Different laboratories and diverse techniques were used to prepare libraries and sequence TCR repertoires, to increase sequencing depth and limit assay-specific biases. Leukapheresis yielded between about 0.9 and 10 billion PBMCs per donor.

Using the deep immunoSEQ assay, multiplex PCR amplified TCR CDR3 regions from genomic DNA. Genomic DNA extracted from each cell subset was distributed evenly over all wells of several immunoSEQ 96-well plates, and each plate served as one replicate. For unsorted PBMC, each replicate PCR was loaded with approximately 300 ng genomic DNA, equivalent to 30,000 or so T cell genomes. Unsorted PBMC genomic DNA was sequenced across ten immunoSEQ deep assay plates. Purified libraries were quantified with a Qubit 3.0 fluorometer, sized on a Bioanalyzer 2100, and re-quantified with the KAPA Library Quantification kit. Every immunoSEQ 96-well plate was sequenced on a dedicated single-read 150-cycle Illumina NextSeq 550 flow cell. The original methods were these. Because the immunoSEQ output held only junctional sequences and lacked quality scores, the filtering could not match the filtering applied to full-length reads. To assign V/J genes and CDR3, sequences were annotated using PyIR, a Python wrapper for IgBLAST v1.9, with IMGT germline references. Reads were removed for weak V/J assignments (E-value above 1e-6), missing CDR3, stop codons, out-of-frame junctions, or ambiguous translated residues. A V3J clonotype was defined by an identical inferred V gene, J gene, and CDR3 amino acid sequence. Percentage overlap between repertoires was calculated by dividing the number of shared unique clonotypes by the size of the smaller repertoire. Richness of each repertoire was evaluated using RTK rarefaction, the Chao1 estimator, and Recon v2.1 estimates of unobserved clonotypes. TCRdb took over this immuneACCESS table, retaining in-frame rearrangements with V and J assigned. Such tables are incomplete; in checked studies, under half of the missing clones stem from an unresolved V gene, and the remainder is unexplained. Clone size and V and J calls were adopted from that table, with D and trimming inferred from the DNA. Here the sample has about 490,000 clones; around 80% occur a single time. Of the sample, approximately 12% falls within the top ten clones.

The donors were healthy, HIV-negative adults with no recently reported acute infections or vaccinations. All donors were Caucasian adults living in Nashville, Tennessee, USA. For unsorted samples, about 90 million PBMCs were counted, and genomic DNA was extracted using the QIAamp DNA Blood Mini kit. Blood was collected by leukapheresis, and PBMCs were isolated by Ficoll-Histopaque density gradient centrifugation and then cryopreserved in liquid nitrogen vapor phase. Beyond this particular receptor, the publication reports: Based on pairwise subsampling, the degree of clonotype sharing among donors was expected to be affected by sequencing depth. Because the study included a small number of donors, the genetic and exposure-history diversity represented was limited. Sampling was limited to blood, and TCR repertoires in tissue likely differ from TCR repertoires in blood.

Of note for this clone: Its antigen remains unidentified. Within one base of it there is no much larger clone, and no base qualities were kept.

Here V drops 5 bases and J drops 4 bases, and the junction holds 11 bases not matched to any gene. The CDR3 runs 16 residues from the cysteine to the phenylalanine. Left in the record is the CDR3 DNA by itself, 48 bases read in frame from the first base. As encoded in the germline V gene (reference sequence), CDR1 is LNHDA while CDR2 is SQIVND. What was sequenced was PBMCs. The sequence derives from a woman aged 40 to 49 in good health. Some clones in this sample may be carry-over from other donors' samples. This chain is built from TRBV19 and TRBJ2-7, with 10 bases matching TRBD2. The DNA sequence follows: TGTGCCAGTAGTTCAAACCCCCCTAGCGGGAGTTACGAGCAGTACTTC. The translation is CASSSNPPSGSYEQYF.